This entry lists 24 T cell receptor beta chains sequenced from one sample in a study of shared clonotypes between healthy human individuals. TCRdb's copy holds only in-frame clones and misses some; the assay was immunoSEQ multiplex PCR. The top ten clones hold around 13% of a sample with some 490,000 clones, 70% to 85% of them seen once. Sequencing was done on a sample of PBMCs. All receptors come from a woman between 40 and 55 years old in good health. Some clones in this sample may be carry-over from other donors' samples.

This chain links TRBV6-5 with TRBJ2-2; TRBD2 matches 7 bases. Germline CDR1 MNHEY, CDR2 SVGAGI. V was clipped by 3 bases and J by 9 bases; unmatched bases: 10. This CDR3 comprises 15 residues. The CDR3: CASSYVGGLGRELFF. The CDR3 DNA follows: TGTGCCAGCAGTTATGTGGGAGGGCTAGGCCGGGAGCTGTTTTTT.

The CDR3 protein is CASSFRGPPSEQYF. The CDR3 nucleotides are TGTGCCAGCAGCTTTAGAGGACCCCCCTCGGAGCAGTACTTC. The chain couples TRBV7-3 to TRBJ2-7; D not certain. The V end lost 3 bases, the J end lost 7 bases, and 16 bases lay between the germline ends. CDR1 and CDR2 from the germline V gene are SGHTA and FQGTGA. The CDR3 is 14 residues long. The whole variable domain, filled in from reference TRBV7-3 and TRBJ2-7, reads GAGVSQTPSNKVTEKGKYVELRCDPISGHTALYWYRQSLGQGPEFLIYFQGTGAADDSGLPNDRFFAVRPEGSVSTLKIQRTERGDSAVYLCASSFRGPPSEQYFGPGTRLTVT.

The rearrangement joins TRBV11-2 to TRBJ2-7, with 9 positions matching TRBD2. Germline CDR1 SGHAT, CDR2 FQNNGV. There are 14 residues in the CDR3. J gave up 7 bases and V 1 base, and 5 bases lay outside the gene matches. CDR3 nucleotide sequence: TGTGCCAGCAGCTTAGCAGGGCGGGAGGGGGAGCAGTACTTC. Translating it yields CASSLAGREGEQYF.

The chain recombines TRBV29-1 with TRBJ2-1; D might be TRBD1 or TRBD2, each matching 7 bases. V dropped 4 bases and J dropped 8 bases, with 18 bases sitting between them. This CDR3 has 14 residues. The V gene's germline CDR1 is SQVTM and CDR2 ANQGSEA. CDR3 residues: CSVVRGGADHEQFF. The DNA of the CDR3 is TGCAGCGTTGTCAGGGGGGGCGCAGACCATGAGCAGTTCTTC.

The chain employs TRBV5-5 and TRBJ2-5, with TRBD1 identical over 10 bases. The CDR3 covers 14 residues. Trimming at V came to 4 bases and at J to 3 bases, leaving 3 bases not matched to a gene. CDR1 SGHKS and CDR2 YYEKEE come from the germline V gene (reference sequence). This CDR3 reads CASSQTGGKETQYF. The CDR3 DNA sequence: TGTGCCAGCAGCCAGACAGGGGGCAAAGAGACCCAGTACTTC.

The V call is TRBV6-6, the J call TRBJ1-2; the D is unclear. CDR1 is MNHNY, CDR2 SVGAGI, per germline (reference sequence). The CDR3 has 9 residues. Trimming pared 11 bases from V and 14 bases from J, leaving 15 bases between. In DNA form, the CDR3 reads TGTGCCTACGTTCGGTTGAAAACCTTC. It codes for CAYVRLKTF.

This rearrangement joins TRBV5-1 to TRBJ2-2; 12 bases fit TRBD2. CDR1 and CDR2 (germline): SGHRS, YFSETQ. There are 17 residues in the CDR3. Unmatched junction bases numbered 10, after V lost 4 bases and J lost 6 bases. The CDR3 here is CASSPGGLAGGSGELFF. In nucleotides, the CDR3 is TGCGCCAGCAGCCCCGGCGGCCTAGCGGGAGGGTCCGGGGAGCTGTTTTTT.

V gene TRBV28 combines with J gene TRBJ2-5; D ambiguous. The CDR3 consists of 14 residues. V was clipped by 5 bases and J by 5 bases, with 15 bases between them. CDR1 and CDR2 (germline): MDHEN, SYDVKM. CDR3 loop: CASSLQPARETQYF. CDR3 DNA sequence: TGTGCCAGCAGTCTACAACCCGCGAGGGAGACCCAGTACTTC. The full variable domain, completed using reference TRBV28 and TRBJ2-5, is DVKVTQSSRYLVKRTGEKVFLECVQDMDHENMFWYRQDPGLGLRLIYFSYDVKMKEKGDIPEGYSVSREKKERFSLILESASTNQTSMYLCASSLQPARETQYFGPGTRLLVL.

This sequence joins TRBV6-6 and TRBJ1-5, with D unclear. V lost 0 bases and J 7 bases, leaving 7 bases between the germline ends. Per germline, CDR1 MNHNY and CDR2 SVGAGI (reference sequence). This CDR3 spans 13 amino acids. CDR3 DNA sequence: TGTGCCAGCAGTTACTCGAGGGAGCAGCCCCAGCATTTT. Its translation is CASSYSREQPQHF.

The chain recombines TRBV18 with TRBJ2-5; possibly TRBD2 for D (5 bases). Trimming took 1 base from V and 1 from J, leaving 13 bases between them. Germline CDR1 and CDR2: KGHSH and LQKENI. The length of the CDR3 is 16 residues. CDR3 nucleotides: TGTGCCAGCTCACCACTCTGGACTTTTCGCCAAGAGACCCAGTACTTC. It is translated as CASSPLWTFRQETQYF.

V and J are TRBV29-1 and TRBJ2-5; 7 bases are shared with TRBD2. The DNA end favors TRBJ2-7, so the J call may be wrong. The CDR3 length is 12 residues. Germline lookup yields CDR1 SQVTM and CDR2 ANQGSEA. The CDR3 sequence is CSARDYSYEQYF. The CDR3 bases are TGCAGCGCTCGGGACTACTCCTACGAGCAGTACTTC.

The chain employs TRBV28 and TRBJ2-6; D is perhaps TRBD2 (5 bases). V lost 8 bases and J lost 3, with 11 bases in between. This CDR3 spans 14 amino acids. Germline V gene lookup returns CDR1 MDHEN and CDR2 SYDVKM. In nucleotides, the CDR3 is TGTGCCAGCCGAGGGCCGGTTGGGGCCAACGTCCTGACTTTC. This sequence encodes CASRGPVGANVLTF.

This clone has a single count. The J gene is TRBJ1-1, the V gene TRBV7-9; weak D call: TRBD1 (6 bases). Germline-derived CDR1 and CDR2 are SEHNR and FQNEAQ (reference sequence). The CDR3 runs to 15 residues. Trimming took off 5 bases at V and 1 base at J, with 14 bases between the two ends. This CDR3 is CASSLQGGQNTEAFF. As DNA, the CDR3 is TGTGCCAGCAGCCTCCAAGGGGGACAGAACACTGAAGCTTTCTTT.

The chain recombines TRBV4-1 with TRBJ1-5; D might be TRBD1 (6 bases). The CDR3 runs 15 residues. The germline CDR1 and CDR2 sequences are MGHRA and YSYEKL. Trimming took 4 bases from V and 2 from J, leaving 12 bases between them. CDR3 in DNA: TGCGCCAGCAGCCTAACTAGACAGGGCAATCAGCCCCAGCATTTT. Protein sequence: CASSLTRQGNQPQHF.

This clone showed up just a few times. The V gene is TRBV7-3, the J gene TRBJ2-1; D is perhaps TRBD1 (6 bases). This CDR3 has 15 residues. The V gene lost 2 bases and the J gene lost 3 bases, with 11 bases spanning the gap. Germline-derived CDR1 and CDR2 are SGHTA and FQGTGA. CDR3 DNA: TGTGCCAGCAGCTTAGTGGACAGCATCTACAATGAGCAGTTCTTC. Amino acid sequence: CASSLVDSIYNEQFF.

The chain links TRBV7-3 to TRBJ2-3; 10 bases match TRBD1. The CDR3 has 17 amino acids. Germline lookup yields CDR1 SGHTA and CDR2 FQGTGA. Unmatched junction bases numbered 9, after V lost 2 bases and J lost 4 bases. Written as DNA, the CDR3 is TGTGCCAGCAGCTTAGCGACAGGGGGCTTAGGCGCAGATACGCAGTATTTT. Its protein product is CASSLATGGLGADTQYF.

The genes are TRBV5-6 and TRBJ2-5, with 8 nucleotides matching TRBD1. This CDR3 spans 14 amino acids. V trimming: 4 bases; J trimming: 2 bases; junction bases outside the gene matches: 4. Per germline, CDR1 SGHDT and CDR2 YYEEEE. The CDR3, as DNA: TGTGCCAGCAGCCGGACAGGGACGCAAGAGACCCAGTACTTC. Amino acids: CASSRTGTQETQYF.

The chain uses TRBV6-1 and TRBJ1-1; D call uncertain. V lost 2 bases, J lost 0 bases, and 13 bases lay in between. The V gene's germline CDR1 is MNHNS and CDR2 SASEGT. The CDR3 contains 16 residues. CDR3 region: CASSESRHGMNTEAFF. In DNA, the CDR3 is TGTGCCAGCAGTGAATCCCGGCACGGGATGAACACTGAAGCTTTCTTT.

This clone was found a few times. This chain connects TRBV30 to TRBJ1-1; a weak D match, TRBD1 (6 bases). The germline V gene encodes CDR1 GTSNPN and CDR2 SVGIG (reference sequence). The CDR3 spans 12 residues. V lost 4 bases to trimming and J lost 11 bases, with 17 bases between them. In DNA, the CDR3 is TGTGCCTGGACCTCCTGGGGGGGGCGGGCTTTCTTT. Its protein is CAWTSWGGRAFF.

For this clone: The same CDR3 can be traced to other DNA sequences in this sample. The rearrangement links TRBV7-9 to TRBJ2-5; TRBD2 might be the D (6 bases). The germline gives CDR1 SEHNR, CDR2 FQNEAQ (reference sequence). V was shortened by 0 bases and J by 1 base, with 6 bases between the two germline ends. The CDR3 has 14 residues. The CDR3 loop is CASSLAGGQETQYF. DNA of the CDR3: TGTGCCAGCAGCTTAGCGGGGGGCCAAGAGACCCAGTACTTC.

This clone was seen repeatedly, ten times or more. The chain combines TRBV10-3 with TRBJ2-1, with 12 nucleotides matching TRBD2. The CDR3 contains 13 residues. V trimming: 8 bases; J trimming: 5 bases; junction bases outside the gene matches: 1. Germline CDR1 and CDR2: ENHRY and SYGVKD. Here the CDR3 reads CAIGLAGNNEQFF. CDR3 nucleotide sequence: TGTGCCATCGGACTAGCGGGAAACAATGAGCAGTTCTTC.

The CDR3 is CASSLALTGTGDEKLFF. The CDR3 DNA follows: TGTGCCAGCAGCTTAGCCCTGACCGGGACAGGGGACGAAAAACTGTTTTTT. The V gene is TRBV11-2, the J gene TRBJ1-4; 10 positions agree with TRBD1. Germline loops: CDR1 SGHAT, CDR2 FQNNGV. The CDR3 is 17 amino acids. Germline trimming cut 1 base from V and 8 bases from J; bases unmatched to any gene: 10.

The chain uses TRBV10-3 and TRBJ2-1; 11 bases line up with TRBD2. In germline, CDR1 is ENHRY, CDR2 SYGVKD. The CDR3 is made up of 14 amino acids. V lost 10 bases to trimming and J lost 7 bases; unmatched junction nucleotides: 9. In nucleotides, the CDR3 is TGTGCCACCATTAGCGGGAGGGCGGGGAATGAGCAGTTCTTC. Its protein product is CATISGRAGNEQFF.

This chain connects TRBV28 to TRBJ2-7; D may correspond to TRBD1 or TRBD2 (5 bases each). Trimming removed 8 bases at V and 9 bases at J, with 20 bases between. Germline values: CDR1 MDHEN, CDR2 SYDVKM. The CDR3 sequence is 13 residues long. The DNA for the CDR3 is TGTGCCAGCCGGGGACGTCGTCTGGCACGGCAGTACTTC. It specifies CASRGRRLARQYF.